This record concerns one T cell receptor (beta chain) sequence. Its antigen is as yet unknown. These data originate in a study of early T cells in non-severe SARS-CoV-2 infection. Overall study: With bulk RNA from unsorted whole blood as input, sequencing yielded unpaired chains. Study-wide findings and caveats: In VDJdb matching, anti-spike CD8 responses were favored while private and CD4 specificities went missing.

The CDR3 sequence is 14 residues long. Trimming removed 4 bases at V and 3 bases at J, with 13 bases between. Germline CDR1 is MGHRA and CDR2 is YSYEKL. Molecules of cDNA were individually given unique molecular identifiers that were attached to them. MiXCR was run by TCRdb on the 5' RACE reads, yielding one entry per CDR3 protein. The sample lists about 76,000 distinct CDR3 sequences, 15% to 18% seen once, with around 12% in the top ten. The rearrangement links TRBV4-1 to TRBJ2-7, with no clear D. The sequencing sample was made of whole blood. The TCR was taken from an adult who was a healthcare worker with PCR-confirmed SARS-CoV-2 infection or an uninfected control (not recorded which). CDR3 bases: TGCGCCAGCAGCCCCAATCCCGGCCGCTACGAGCAGTACTTC. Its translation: CASSPNPGRYEQYF.